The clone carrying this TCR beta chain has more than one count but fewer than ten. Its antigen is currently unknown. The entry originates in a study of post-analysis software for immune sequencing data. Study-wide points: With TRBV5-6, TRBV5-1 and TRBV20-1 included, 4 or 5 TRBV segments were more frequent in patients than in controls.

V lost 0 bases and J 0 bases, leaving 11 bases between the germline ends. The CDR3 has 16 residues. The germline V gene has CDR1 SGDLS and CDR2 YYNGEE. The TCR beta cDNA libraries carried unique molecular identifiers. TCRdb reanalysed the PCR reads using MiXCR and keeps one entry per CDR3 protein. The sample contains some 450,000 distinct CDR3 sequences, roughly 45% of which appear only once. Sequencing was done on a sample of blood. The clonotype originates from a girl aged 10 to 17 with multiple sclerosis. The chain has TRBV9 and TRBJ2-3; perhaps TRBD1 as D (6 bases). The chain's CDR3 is CASSVAGGPSTDTQYF. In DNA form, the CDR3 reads TGTGCCAGCAGCGTAGCTGGGGGCCCTAGCACAGATACGCAGTATTTT.